The entry below gives a single T cell receptor (beta chain) sequence along with its context. TCRdb's table, derived via immunoSEQ multiplex PCR, lists solely in-frame clones and lacks some. In the table there are approximately 170,000 clones, about 92% of which are singletons. This record comes from a study of blood T cell repertoires in COVID-19. The sequencing input was peripheral blood. The clonotype was recovered from a woman aged 60-70 years with COVID-19, enrolled during active disease.

Here the CDR3 DNA reads TGTGCCAGCAGTGAAGCGGTAGGGCAGGGCCTTGGCTACACCTTC. It is translated as CASSEAVGQGLGYTF. This rearrangement joins TRBV6-1 to TRBJ1-2; TRBD1 is a possible D gene (5 bases). There are 15 residues in the CDR3. Trimming took off 0 bases at V and 7 bases at J, with 15 bases between the two ends. Per the germline V gene, CDR1 is MNHNS and CDR2 is SASEGT.